This T cell receptor (beta chain) was found in a study of shared clonotypes between healthy human individuals. Findings and caveats of the study: Expectations were that clonotype sharing among donors would be affected by sequencing depth.

Naive CD8 isolation took CD45RO-negative cells positively selected for CCR7 and excluded terminally differentiated effector memory CD45RA+ cells. Clones were read by immunoSEQ multiplex PCR, and TCRdb kept only the in-frame ones, dropping some. Of 800,000 to 950,000 clones listed, about 96% are singletons. As concerns this clone: What it binds is not known.

The sequenced material came from naive CD8+ T cells sorted from blood. This sequence was found in a young man in good health.

CDR3 sequence: CASSSSKTGLAGGEEQFF. The CDR3 DNA reads as TGTGCCAGCAGTTCCTCCAAAACCGGACTAGCGGGGGGGGAGGAGCAGTTCTTC. The V and J genes are TRBV27 and TRBJ2-1; 15 bases match TRBD2. J lost 10 bases, V lost 4 bases, and 14 bases had no gene match. CDR3 length: 18 amino acids. Looked up from germline, CDR1 is MNHEY and CDR2 is SMNVEV (reference sequence).